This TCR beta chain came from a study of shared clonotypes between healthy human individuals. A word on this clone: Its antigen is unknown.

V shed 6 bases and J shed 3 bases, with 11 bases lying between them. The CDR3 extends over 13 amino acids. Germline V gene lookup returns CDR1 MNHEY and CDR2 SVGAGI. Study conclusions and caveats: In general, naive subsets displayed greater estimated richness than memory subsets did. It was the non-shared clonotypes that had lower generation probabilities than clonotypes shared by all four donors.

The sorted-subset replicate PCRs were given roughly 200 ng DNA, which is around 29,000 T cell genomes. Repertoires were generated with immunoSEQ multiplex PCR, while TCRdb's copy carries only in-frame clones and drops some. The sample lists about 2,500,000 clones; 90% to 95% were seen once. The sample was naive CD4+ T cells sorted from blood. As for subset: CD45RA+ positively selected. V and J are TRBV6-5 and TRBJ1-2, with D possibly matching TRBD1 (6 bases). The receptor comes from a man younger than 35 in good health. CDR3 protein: CASRQQGYYGYTF. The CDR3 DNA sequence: TGTGCCAGCAGACAACAGGGTTACTATGGCTACACCTTC.